The 2 T cell receptor beta chains given below trace back to one sample, sequenced in a study of T-cell memory formation after mild COVID-19. TCRdb re-analysed the 5' RACE reads in MiXCR, keeping a single row per CDR3 protein. The sample has about 110,000 distinct CDR3 sequences; 9.5% to 15% are singletons. Source material: PBMCs or a T cell subset sorted from them (not recorded which). The receptor source for this set is an adult woman who had mild COVID-19 (a few samples of this study predate the infection). Cell type and time point are not known.

In this sample, this clonotype turned up many times. The chain employs TRBV6-5 and TRBJ2-3; a weak D match, TRBD2 (5 bases). Germline values: CDR1 MNHEY, CDR2 SVGAGI. Trimming removed 0 bases at V and 0 bases at J, with 16 bases between. The CDR3 covers 18 residues. In DNA, the CDR3 is TGTGCCAGCAGTTACTCCCCTCCGCCCGGGATTAGCACAGATACGCAGTATTTT. It translates to CASSYSPPPGISTDTQYF.

This rearrangement joins TRBV11-2 to TRBJ2-7; tentatively, D is TRBD2 (5 bases). There are 18 residues in the CDR3. The germline V and J ends were trimmed by 4 bases and 0 bases, with 22 bases remaining between them. In germline, CDR1 is SGHAT, CDR2 FQNNGV. The CDR3 DNA reads as TGTGCCAGCAGCTCCACCCGAGTGAGAGGGTTAAGCTCCTACGAGCAGTACTTC. Its protein is CASSSTRVRGLSSYEQYF.